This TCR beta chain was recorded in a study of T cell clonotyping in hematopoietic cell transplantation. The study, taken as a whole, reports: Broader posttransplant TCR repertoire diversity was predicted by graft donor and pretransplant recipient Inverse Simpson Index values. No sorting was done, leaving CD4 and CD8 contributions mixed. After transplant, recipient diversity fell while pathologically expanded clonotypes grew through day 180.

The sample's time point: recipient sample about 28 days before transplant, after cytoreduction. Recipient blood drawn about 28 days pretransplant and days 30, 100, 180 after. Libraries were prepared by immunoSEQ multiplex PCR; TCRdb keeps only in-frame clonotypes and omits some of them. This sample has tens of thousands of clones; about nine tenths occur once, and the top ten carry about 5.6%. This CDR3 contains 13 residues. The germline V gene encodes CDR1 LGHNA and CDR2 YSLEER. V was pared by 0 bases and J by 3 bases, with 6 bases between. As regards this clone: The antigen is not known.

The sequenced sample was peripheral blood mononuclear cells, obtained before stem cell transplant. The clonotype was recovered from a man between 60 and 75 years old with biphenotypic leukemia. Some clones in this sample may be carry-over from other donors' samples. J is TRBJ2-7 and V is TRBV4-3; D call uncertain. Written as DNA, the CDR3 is TGCGCCAGCAGCCAAGAGGTTAGCTACGAGCAGTACTTC. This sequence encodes CASSQEVSYEQYF.